This T cell receptor (beta chain) came from a study of shared clonotypes between healthy human individuals. General study results and limits: Sequencing depth was a factor that was expected to affect clonotype sharing among donors. A small donor pool kept down the genetic and exposure-history diversity that was represented.

Concerning this clone: Its antigen is unidentified.

V was shortened by 4 bases and J by 0 bases, with 15 bases between the two germline ends. The CDR3 length is 16 residues. Per the germline V gene, CDR1 is SGHRS and CDR2 is YFSETQ. Each subset's genomic DNA was split evenly across several immunoSEQ plates. Assay used: immunoSEQ multiplex PCR; TCRdb lists only in-frame clones, some missing. The sample has approximately 440,000 clones; roughly four fifths are singletons. Every one of the donors was a Caucasian adult that lived in Nashville, Tennessee. V is TRBV5-1 and J is TRBJ2-3; D is uncertain. Sequenced sample: PBMCs. The sequence was obtained from a woman aged 40 to 49 in good health. Some clones in this sample may be carry-over from other donors' samples. The CDR3 DNA is TGCGCCAGCAGCCCCACAGCTTACTCTAGCACAGATACGCAGTATTTT. Its translation is CASSPTAYSSTDTQYF. The variable domain in full, with the rest retrieved from reference TRBV5-1 and TRBJ2-3, is KAGVTQTPRYLIKTRGQQVTLSCSPISGHRSVSWYQQTPGQGLQFLFEYFSETQRNKGNFPGRFSGRQFSNSRSEMNVSTLELGDSALYLCASSPTAYSSTDTQYFGPGTRLTVL.